This T cell receptor (beta chain) was obtained from a study of CD8 T cells in cerebrospinal fluid in Alzheimer's disease. TCRdb reanalyzed the 10x single-cell sequencing reads and collapses them to one entry per CDR3 protein, without DNA. The table for this sample gives 1,200 to 1,500 distinct CDR3 sequences. Germline CDR1 KGHSH, CDR2 LQKENI. This CDR3 spans 14 amino acids. This chain links TRBV18 with TRBJ1-1. Material: cerebrospinal fluid. The clonotype was recovered from a human donor with mild cognitive impairment. The CDR3 protein is CASSPLDTNTEAFF.